This TCR beta chain was captured in a study of blood T cell repertoires in COVID-19. From germline, CDR1 is SNHLY and CDR2 FYNNEI. The CDR3 sequence is 13 residues long. V gave up 7 bases and J gave up 2 bases, with 11 bases separating them. Cohort 3 donors counted as recovered after two negative PCRs, clearance, or resolved symptoms. In the original processing: Reference gene primer amplification gave estimated nucleated cell counts. Measured with immunoSEQ multiplex PCR; TCRdb has only the in-frame clones, and not every one. V and J calls and clone size are given by that table; D and trimming were obtained from the DNA. This repertoire shows some 530,000 clones, 75% to 90% found once; its top ten account for roughly 8.5%.

Sequencing was done on a sample of PBMCs or T cells enriched from blood (not recorded which). The chain recombines TRBV2 with TRBJ2-5; D is perhaps TRBD1 (6 bases). The receptor was isolated from a woman aged 60 to 75 who had recovered from COVID-19. CDR3 amino acids: CASIGDTQETQYF. The CDR3 nucleotides are TGTGCCAGCATTGGGGACACACAAGAGACCCAGTACTTC.